Described below is a single T cell receptor beta chain sequence and its context. The read ends 3 residues before the CDR3 terminus; that terminus is restored from the germline J gene. The sample is drawn from a study of T cells in women clearing cervical HPV infection. Study details: Donors had HPV16-related CIN3 or worse; 2 had invasive cancer. Case blood drawn at lesion detection; control blood after infection cleared.

V shed 7 bases and J 3 bases; nucleotides not matched to a gene: 9. Germline values: CDR1 SGHRS, CDR2 YFSETQ. The CDR3 is 14 residues long. Repertoires were generated with immunoSEQ multiplex PCR, while TCRdb's copy carries only in-frame clones and drops some. This sample's table reports 20,000 to 25,000 clones. The sample was blood buffy coat. This chain connects TRBV5-1 to TRBJ2-5, with TRBD1 identical over 7 bases. The receptor was isolated from a woman between 18 and 70 years old with a cervical HPV16 infection that either progressed to CIN3+ or cleared (not recorded which). CDR3 DNA (partial): TGCGCCAGCGGGACAACAACAGGGGAAGAGACC. Translation: CASGTTTGEET. Given in full, the CDR3 is CASGTTTGEETQYF.